The 9 T cell receptor beta chains presented below share a single source sample, sequenced in a study of T cells in Graves' hyperthyroidism and ophthalmopathy. Amplification of TCR beta CDR3 regions was performed using RNA transcripts as template. The HTBI primer set served for first-round RT-PCR of the TCR CDR3. TCRdb called the multiplex PCR reads again in MiXCR, with one record for every CDR3 protein. The profile shows a few hundred thousand distinct CDR3 sequences, roughly 14% of them singletons. Source material: blood. Every receptor here comes from a woman between 18 and 29 years old with Graves' hyperthyroidism.

This clonotype has a handful of counts. At one end, the junction sequence differs from germline, possibly due to a read error. The chain combines TRBV29-1 with TRBJ2-2, with D perhaps TRBD2 (6 bases). This CDR3 has 12 residues. Germline V gives CDR1 SQVTM, CDR2 ANQGSEA. CDR3 in amino acids: CSVSGLGGELFF. The DNA of the CDR3 is TGCAGCGTATCGGGCCTCGGCGGGGAACTGTTTTTT.

This clonotype has at least ten counts. This chain connects TRBV19 to TRBJ2-7; 10 nucleotides match TRBD2. Per the germline V gene, CDR1 is LNHDA and CDR2 is SQIVND (reference sequence). With V trimmed by 5 bases and J by 2 bases, 9 bases remained unmatched. The CDR3 has 16 amino acids. The CDR3 spells CASSHRVAGGTYEQYF. The CDR3 nucleotides are TGTGCCAGTAGTCACCGGGTAGCGGGAGGAACCTACGAGCAGTACTTC.

This clonotype was counted at least ten times. V is TRBV6-5 and J is TRBJ2-6, with TRBD1 matching over 10 bases. Unmatched junction bases numbered 10, after V lost 0 bases and J lost 2 bases. CDR1 is MNHEY, CDR2 SVGAGI, per germline. CDR3 length: 20 amino acids. DNA of the CDR3: TGTGCCAGCAGTTACTCGTATTCGGACAGGGGGTACGCTGGGGCCAACGTCCTGACTTTC. Translation gives CASSYSYSDRGYAGANVLTF.

This clonotype appeared many times. This chain connects TRBV24-1 to TRBJ1-1; D gene uncertain. Germline V lookup: CDR1 KGHDR, CDR2 SFDVKD. Trimming pared 11 bases from V and 3 bases from J, leaving 18 bases between. There are 14 residues in the CDR3. CDR3 DNA sequence: TGTGCCAGCTTGCCCATTGCCCGCGACACTGAAGCTTTCTTT. It is translated as CASLPIARDTEAFF.

The rearrangement joins TRBV10-2 to TRBJ2-2; D perhaps matches TRBD2 (5 bases). V lost 4 bases and J lost 4, with 19 bases in between. The CDR3 spans 17 residues. Germline V gene sequence: CDR1 WSHSY, CDR2 SAAADI. The CDR3 here is CASSVGVGQFFTGELFF. The CDR3 coding sequence is TGCGCCAGCAGTGTCGGGGTTGGGCAGTTTTTCACCGGGGAGCTGTTTTTT.

This clonotype was detected many times. The rearrangement uses TRBV30 and TRBJ1-6; D is perhaps TRBD1 (6 bases). V was clipped by 1 base and J by 8 bases, with 24 bases between them. This CDR3 is 18 amino acids long. Per germline, CDR1 GTSNPN and CDR2 SVGIG (reference sequence). The DNA of the CDR3 is TGTGCCTGGAGTGCCACCCCCCGACAGGACAGACCAGATTCACCCCTCCACTTT. Translation: CAWSATPRQDRPDSPLHF.

This clonotype was counted only a few times. The J gene is TRBJ1-5, the V gene TRBV28, with D unresolved. The CDR3 is made up of 15 amino acids. Germline CDR1 is MDHEN and CDR2 is SYDVKM. Trimming shortened V by 1 base and J by 2 bases, and 9 bases separated the two germline ends. CDR3 DNA sequence: TGTGCCAGCAGTTTATTCCAGATTGGCAATCAGCCCCAGCATTTT. It codes for CASSLFQIGNQPQHF. Combining the CDR3 with reference TRBV28 and TRBJ1-5 gives the whole variable domain DVKVTQSSRYLVKRTGEKVFLECVQDMDHENMFWYRQDPGLGLRLIYFSYDVKMKEKGDIPEGYSVSREKKERFSLILESASTNQTSMYLCASSLFQIGNQPQHFGDGTRLSIL.

This clonotype was detected ten times or more. Here the CDR3 reads CATHPGHQGRGEAFF. The CDR3 DNA sequence: TGCGCCACCCATCCGGGACACCAGGGGCGAGGTGAAGCTTTCTTT. This rearrangement joins TRBV10-2 to TRBJ1-1; tentative D call: TRBD1 (6 bases). The CDR3 is 15 amino acids. Trimming stripped 10 bases from V and 7 bases from J, with 25 bases between. Per germline, CDR1 WSHSY and CDR2 SAAADI.

As DNA, the CDR3 is TGTGCCACCAGCATAGGACAGATCCAAGAGACCCAGTACTTC. Residues: CATSIGQIQETQYF. This rearrangement joins TRBV15 to TRBJ2-5; D is possibly TRBD1 (6 bases). Looked up from germline, CDR1 is LNHNV and CDR2 is YYDKDF (reference sequence). V was trimmed by 4 bases and J by 1 base, leaving 10 bases between them. There are 14 residues in the CDR3.